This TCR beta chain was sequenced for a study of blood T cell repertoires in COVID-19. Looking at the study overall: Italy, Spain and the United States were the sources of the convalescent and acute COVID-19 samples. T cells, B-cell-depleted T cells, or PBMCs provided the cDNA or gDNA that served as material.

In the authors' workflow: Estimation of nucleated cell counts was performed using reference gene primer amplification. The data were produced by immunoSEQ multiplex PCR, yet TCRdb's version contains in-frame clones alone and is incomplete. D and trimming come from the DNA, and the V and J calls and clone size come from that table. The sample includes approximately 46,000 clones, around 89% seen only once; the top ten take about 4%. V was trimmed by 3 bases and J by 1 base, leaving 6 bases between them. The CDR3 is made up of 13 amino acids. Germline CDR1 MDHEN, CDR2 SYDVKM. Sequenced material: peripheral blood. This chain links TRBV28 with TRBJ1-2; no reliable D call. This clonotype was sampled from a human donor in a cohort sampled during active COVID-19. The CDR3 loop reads CASSFSYNYGYTF. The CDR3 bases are TGTGCCAGCAGTTTTAGTTATAACTATGGCTACACCTTC.